The 2 T cell receptor beta chains given below trace back to one sample, sequenced in a study of T cells in women clearing cervical HPV infection. The data were produced by immunoSEQ multiplex PCR, yet TCRdb's version contains in-frame clones alone and is incomplete. This sample's table reports tens of thousands of clones. Material: blood buffy coat. The receptor source for this set is a woman aged 18 to 69 with a cervical HPV16 infection that either progressed to CIN3+ or cleared (not recorded which).

About this clone: Sequencing ends 3 residues short of the CDR3 end; the germline J gene provides the rest. This sequence joins TRBV5-6 and TRBJ1-3; D may be TRBD1 (5 bases). This CDR3 comprises 12 residues. With 4 bases removed from V and 8 bases from J, the gap between germline ends came to 10 bases. Per the germline V gene, CDR1 is SGHDT and CDR2 is YYEEEE. CDR3: CASSRRGYTIYF. The sequenced CDR3 bases are TGTGCCAGCAGCCGCCGGGGGTACACC.

Turning to this clone: The sequence runs out 3 residues before the end of the CDR3; the remainder is reconstructed from the germline J gene. The chain joins TRBV19 to TRBJ2-1; D perhaps matches TRBD2 (6 bases). This CDR3 has 13 residues. Germline V gene data show CDR1 as LNHDA and CDR2 as SQIVND (reference sequence). V was pared by 5 bases and J by 6 bases, with 11 bases between. The CDR3 DNA, read in part, is TGTGCCAGTAGTCCCGAGACTAGCAATGAG. Its protein product is CASSPETSNE. The full CDR3 sequence reads CASSPETSNEQFF.